Reported below is one TCR beta chain. What it binds is not known. Clones were sequenced by immunoSEQ multiplex PCR, and TCRdb holds only the in-frame ones, with some missing. The sample shows fewer than 45,000 clones, less than 90% of them seen only once. The data were taken from a study of OX40 agonist ivuxolimab in advanced cancers. Findings and limits, study-wide: On average, CD8+ T cells showed a greater number of expanded clones than CD4+.

The source material was CD4+ or CD8+ T cells sorted from blood, sampled in a trial of the OX40 agonist ivuxolimab. The receptor's source is an adult with an advanced solid tumor such as melanoma, head and neck, liver or kidney cancer.

The CDR3: CASSYSGRGPNYEQYF. The CDR3 coding sequence is TGTGCCAGCAGTTACTCGGGGCGGGGGCCCAACTACGAGCAGTACTTC. The J gene is TRBJ2-7, the V gene TRBV6-5, with a weak D call TRBD2 (7 bases). Trimming removed 0 bases from V and 3 bases from J, with 15 bases in between. The CDR3 totals 16 residues. Germline V gene lookup returns CDR1 MNHEY and CDR2 SVGAGI.